The 24 T cell receptor beta chains reported below all come from one sample, sequenced in a study of vaccination effects on CD4 cells after COVID-19. No antigens are known for them. Profiling relied on immunoSEQ multiplex PCR, and the TCRdb table lists in-frame clones only, not all of them. This table has 65,000 to 75,000 clones, around 70% appearing once. Antigen-specific CD4+ T cells were expanded (with viral peptide pools) by the ViraFEST assay ahead of sequencing. Cultured cells yielded isolated CD4+ T cells after around 9 days. Vaccination of participants consisted of two doses of either the BNT162b2 or mRNA-1273 vaccine. Sample: CD4+ T cells from PBMCs cultured with HCoV-229E spike peptides, taken after COVID-19 vaccination. The source of these receptors is a human donor who received a COVID-19 vaccine.

This chain links TRBV5-1 with TRBJ2-3; tentative D call: TRBD2 (7 bases). The CDR3 is 20 amino acids. The germline V gene has CDR1 SGHRS and CDR2 YFSETQ. The germline V and J ends were trimmed by 4 bases and 2 bases, with 29 bases remaining between them. The CDR3 nucleotides are TGCGCCAGCAGCAGTACCGGGACGGCGGCTTCTCGGGGGGCCACAGATACGCAGTATTTT. This encodes CASSSTGTAASRGATDTQYF.

This clone has a handful of counts. This chain connects TRBV19 to TRBJ1-2, with TRBD1 identical over 8 bases. The CDR3 contains 14 residues. CDR1 is LNHDA and CDR2 is SQIVND in the germline V gene (reference sequence). The V segment lost 3 bases and the J segment 4 bases; nucleotides outside the gene matches: 4. CDR3 sequence: CASSMVRGPYGYTF. DNA of the CDR3: TGTGCCAGTAGTATGGTCAGGGGGCCCTATGGCTACACCTTC.

The chain is built from TRBV5-1 and TRBJ1-1, with 7 bases matching TRBD1. Germline V gene sequence: CDR1 SGHRS, CDR2 YFSETQ. The CDR3 covers 13 residues. V shed 2 bases, J shed 5 bases, and the junction held 3 bases outside the gene matches. The CDR3 spells CASSLETGTEAFF. In nucleotides, the CDR3 is TGCGCCAGCAGCTTAGAGACAGGGACTGAAGCTTTCTTT.

The chain has TRBV7-7 and TRBJ2-5, with a weak D call TRBD1 (5 bases). The germline V and J ends were trimmed by 2 bases and 0 bases, with 13 bases remaining between them. The CDR3 has 16 residues. From germline, CDR1 is SSHAT and CDR2 FNYEAQ (reference sequence). The CDR3 reads CASSLTGTAHQETQYF. CDR3 nucleotides: TGTGCCAGCAGCTTAACAGGAACAGCTCACCAAGAGACCCAGTACTTC.

This clone was detected once. The chain has TRBV30 and TRBJ2-7; possible D gene TRBD2, 7 bases. Germline V CDR1 and CDR2: GTSNPN, SVGIG (reference sequence). V lost 2 bases and J lost 5, with 13 bases in between. The CDR3 extends over 13 amino acids. This chain's CDR3 is CAWSLLRGHEQYV. CDR3 in DNA: TGTGCCTGGAGTTTATTGCGGGGGCACGAGCAGTACGTC.

The rearrangement uses TRBV5-8 and TRBJ2-7, with 10 bases identical to TRBD1. Trimming at V came to 4 bases and at J to 6 bases, leaving 7 bases not matched to a gene. This CDR3 contains 14 residues. Germline assignment: CDR1 SGHTS and CDR2 YDEGEE. The chain's CDR3 is CASSTRDRGREQYV. In DNA form, the CDR3 reads TGTGCCAGCAGCACCCGGGACAGGGGCCGCGAGCAGTACGTC.

The rearrangement joins TRBV11-2 to TRBJ2-1; D might be TRBD2 (6 bases). The germline gives CDR1 SGHAT, CDR2 FQNNGV. The CDR3 runs 12 residues. V was clipped by 5 bases and J by 9 bases, with 11 bases between them. The CDR3 DNA reads TGTGCCAGCAGCCTGGAGACTAGTGAGCAGTTCTTC. Translation: CASSLETSEQFF.

In DNA, the CDR3 is TGTGCCAGCAGCGTAGGCGAGCTGGGGTTAGGGGACACTCACCACACCTATGGCTACACCTTC. It codes for CASSVGELGLGDTHHTYGYTF. V is TRBV9 and J is TRBJ1-2, with D maybe TRBD1 (6 bases). V dropped 0 bases and J dropped 4 bases, with 31 bases sitting between them. Germline V CDR1 and CDR2: SGDLS, YYNGEE. The CDR3 is 21 residues long.

The CDR3: CASSLLFVSEQYV. CDR3 in DNA: TGTGCCAGCAGCTTGTTATTCGTCAGCGAGCAGTACGTC. The V call is TRBV5-5, the J call TRBJ2-7, with no clear D. The length of the CDR3 is 13 residues. Germline assignment: CDR1 SGHKS and CDR2 YYEKEE (reference sequence). V shed 1 base and J shed 6 bases, with 11 bases lying between them.

The chain combines TRBV18 with TRBJ2-5; D gene uncertain. Germline-derived CDR1 and CDR2 are KGHSH and LQKENI. The CDR3 runs to 14 residues. The V end was cut by 0 bases, the J end by 5 bases, with 10 bases between. DNA for the CDR3: TGTGCCAGCTCACCACCGGCTGGGTACGAGACCCAGTACTTC. This translates into CASSPPAGYETQYF.

The rearrangement uses TRBV28 and TRBJ1-6; D not resolved. The V gene lost 5 bases and the J gene lost 0 bases, with 14 bases spanning the gap. The CDR3 loop spans 17 amino acids. Germline CDR1 is MDHEN and CDR2 is SYDVKM. CDR3 DNA sequence: TGTGCCAGCAGTGGGGTTATTACAAGCTCCTATAATTCACCCCTCCACTTT. It yields the protein CASSGVITSSYNSPLHF.

The rearrangement joins TRBV7-2 to TRBJ2-5; D is unclear. Trimming took off 2 bases at V and 2 bases at J, with 9 bases between the two ends. Germline V gene lookup returns CDR1 SGHTA and CDR2 FQGNSA. The length of the CDR3 is 14 residues. In nucleotides, the CDR3 is TGTGCCAGCAGCTTAACTCTCCAGCAAGAGACCCAGTACTTC. Translating gives CASSLTLQQETQYF.

V gene TRBV24-1 combines with J gene TRBJ2-5; either TRBD1 or TRBD2 may fit D (5 bases each). Germline V gene sequence: CDR1 KGHDR, CDR2 SFDVKD. CDR3 length: 12 amino acids. The V end lost 9 bases, the J end lost 4 bases, and 11 bases lay between the germline ends. In DNA, the CDR3 is TGTGCCACCCGGGGCTTTGGAGAGACCCAGTACTTC. As protein: CATRGFGETQYF.

A few counts support this clone. The chain employs TRBV12-3 or TRBV12-4 and TRBJ1-5; D remains ambiguous. V was clipped by 6 bases and J by 3 bases, with 9 bases between them. The CDR3 contains 13 residues. The CDR3 DNA is TGTGCCAGCAGAGGACGGTCCAATCAGCCCCAGCATTTT. It is translated as CASRGRSNQPQHF.

The genes are TRBV25-1 and TRBJ1-2; D is undetermined. The V gene lost 5 bases and the J gene lost 7 bases, with 11 bases spanning the gap. Germline V lookup: CDR1 MGHDK, CDR2 SYGVNS. The CDR3 length is 12 residues. CDR3 region: CASSWGTLGYTF. The CDR3 DNA reads as TGTGCCAGCAGTTGGGGAACCCTTGGCTACACCTTC.

The chain is built from TRBV9 and TRBJ2-2; D remains unclear. Trimming left V 0 bases short and J 2 bases short, with 8 bases between. The CDR3 contains 15 residues. Germline CDR1 SGDLS, CDR2 YYNGEE. CDR3 coding DNA: TGTGCCAGCAGCGTAGGAATAGTCAACACCGGGGAGCTGTTTTTT. This codes for CASSVGIVNTGELFF.

This clone has just one count. This chain uses TRBV7-3 with TRBJ2-1, with 9 nucleotides matching TRBD2. The CDR3 sequence is 16 residues long. CDR1 and CDR2 (germline): SGHTA, FQGTGA. The junction had 7 bases not matched to a gene; V was cut back by 0 bases and J by 7 bases. CDR3 in DNA: TGTGCCAGCAGCTTAACGTTTAGCGGGGGTAGGAATGAGCAGTTCTTC. Protein: CASSLTFSGGRNEQFF.

The CDR3 is CSIQGYGYTF. CDR3 bases: TGCAGTATACAGGGCTATGGCTACACCTTC. The gene calls are TRBV20-1 and TRBJ1-2; tentative D call: TRBD1 (6 bases). Germline values: CDR1 DFQATT, CDR2 SNEGSKA (reference sequence). This CDR3 has 10 amino acids. The germline V and J ends were trimmed by 8 bases and 4 bases, with 8 bases remaining between them.

The V and J genes are TRBV19 and TRBJ1-4; no firm D call. Between the trimmed V and J ends, which lost 3 bases and 8 bases, there was a span of 25 bases. Germline CDR1 reads LNHDA; CDR2 reads SQIVND (reference sequence). The CDR3 has 18 amino acids. In DNA, the CDR3 is TGTGCCAGTAGTATCCGGAGAGGAACCGGGTCCGCGTGGGAAAAACTGTTTTTT. Encoded protein: CASSIRRGTGSAWEKLFF.

The rearrangement links TRBV6-6 to TRBJ1-1; a possible D gene is TRBD1 (5 bases). This CDR3 is built from 11 residues. Trimming removed 7 bases from V and 5 bases from J, with 8 bases in between. Germline V gene lookup returns CDR1 MNHNY and CDR2 SVGAGI (reference sequence). The chain's CDR3 is CASKTVTEAFF. The CDR3 region has the DNA TGTGCCAGCAAGACAGTTACTGAAGCTTTCTTT.

This clone was observed a handful of times. J is TRBJ2-1 and V is TRBV9; D ambiguous. This CDR3 has 15 amino acids. The germline V gene has CDR1 SGDLS and CDR2 YYNGEE. V lost 0 bases and J lost 0, with 7 bases in between. CDR3 sequence reads: CASSVGVPSYNEQFF. The CDR3 nucleotides read TGTGCCAGCAGCGTAGGGGTTCCCTCCTACAATGAGCAGTTCTTC.

J is TRBJ2-1 and V is TRBV2; D might be TRBD2 (5 bases). This CDR3 spans 15 amino acids. Germline CDR1 and CDR2: SNHLY and FYNNEI. V lost 3 bases and J 0 bases, leaving 9 bases between the germline ends. Here the CDR3 reads CASSETTFSYNEQFF. The CDR3 DNA sequence: TGTGCCAGCAGTGAGACTACCTTCTCCTACAATGAGCAGTTCTTC.

This clone showed up just a few times. This chain uses TRBV18 with TRBJ1-1; 7 bases are a match to TRBD1. The CDR3 runs 13 residues. Losses at the gene ends were 3 bases for V and 9 bases for J; bases not matched to a gene: 7. CDR1 is KGHSH and CDR2 is LQKENI in the germline V gene. CDR3 loop: CASSPSDRAQAFF. The DNA for the CDR3 is TGTGCCAGCTCACCTTCCGACAGGGCACAAGCTTTCTTT.

The chain is built from TRBV7-3 and TRBJ1-2, with TRBD1 as a possible D gene (6 bases). Trimming shortened V by 3 bases and J by 7 bases, and 12 bases separated the two germline ends. Looked up from germline, CDR1 is SGHTA and CDR2 is FQGTGA. The length of the CDR3 is 13 residues. The CDR3 loop reads CASSFGGQVGYTF. CDR3 bases: TGTGCCAGCAGCTTCGGGGGGCAGGTTGGCTACACCTTC.